These 3 T cell receptor beta chains were all obtained from the same sample, sequenced in a study of blood T cell repertoires in COVID-19. This table comes from immunoSEQ multiplex PCR, and its TCRdb copy is limited to in-frame clones, with some not included. There are 150,000 or so clones in the sample; about nine tenths occur only once, and under 4.5% lies in the top ten. The sample taken for sequencing was PBMCs or T cells enriched from blood (not recorded which). These TCRs come from a middle-aged woman who had been exposed to COVID-19.

CDR3: CASSDWQGPDTQYF. The CDR3 DNA follows: TGTGCCAGCAGTGACTGGCAGGGCCCAGATACGCAGTATTTT. The gene calls are TRBV2 and TRBJ2-3, with D possibly being TRBD1 (5 bases). This CDR3 spans 14 amino acids. The V gene lost 3 bases and the J gene lost 4 bases, with 11 bases spanning the gap. Germline V gene lookup returns CDR1 SNHLY and CDR2 FYNNEI.

This chain joins TRBV25-1 and TRBJ1-4, with no clear D. With 1 base removed from V and 1 base from J, the gap between germline ends came to 16 bases. Germline loops: CDR1 MGHDK, CDR2 SYGVNS. The CDR3 loop spans 18 amino acids. This chain's CDR3 is CASSESYRWGGTNEKLFF. DNA of the CDR3: TGTGCCAGCAGTGAATCCTATCGATGGGGAGGAACTAATGAAAAACTGTTTTTT.

The chain links TRBV28 to TRBJ1-4; 8 nucleotides align to TRBD1. The junction had 7 bases not matched to a gene; V was cut back by 5 bases and J by 5 bases. The CDR3 loop spans 15 amino acids. Germline CDR1 and CDR2: MDHEN and SYDVKM. This chain's CDR3 is CASSIAGQGNEKLFF. The CDR3 DNA reads as TGTGCCAGCAGTATCGCTGGACAGGGCAATGAAAAACTGTTTTTT.